What follows are 21 T cell receptor beta chains derived from one specimen sequenced in a study of PD-1 blockade in classical Hodgkin lymphoma. Every patient experienced relapse after autologous stem cell transplantation, and brentuximab vedotin exposure varied. Generated by immunoSEQ multiplex PCR, the TCRdb table keeps only in-frame clones and is missing some. The sample lists tens of thousands of clones; about 71% were seen once. Here the sequenced sample was peripheral blood mononuclear cells (PBMCs), taken at baseline. The receptors shown here come from a human donor with classical Hodgkin lymphoma.

The chain couples TRBV9 to TRBJ2-7; maybe TRBD1 (5 bases). CDR3 length: 15 residues. Between the trimmed V and J ends, which lost 0 bases and 5 bases, there was a span of 15 bases. The germline V gene has CDR1 SGDLS and CDR2 YYNGEE. The CDR3 loop reads CASSVVGTRGDEQYF. The CDR3 DNA reads as TGTGCCAGCAGCGTAGTAGGAACAAGGGGCGACGAGCAGTACTTC.

This clone was seen many times. DNA of the CDR3: TGTGCCAGCAGCCGGGCAATCACCTTTGAAGCTTTCTTT. Translated, it gives CASSRAITFEAFF. The V gene is TRBV14, the J gene TRBJ1-1; D is unresolved. Germline CDR1 reads SGHDN; CDR2 reads FVKESK. This CDR3 contains 13 residues. V dropped 4 bases and J dropped 7 bases, with 13 bases sitting between them. The complete variable domain, with remaining parts taken from reference TRBV14 and TRBJ1-1, reads EAGVTQFPSHSVIEKGQTVTLRCDPISGHDNLYWYRRVMGKEIKFLLHFVKESKQDESGMPNNRFLAERTGGTYSTLKVQPAELEDSGVYFCASSRAITFEAFFGQGTRLTVV.

This sequence joins TRBV7-2 and TRBJ2-5; D possibly matches TRBD1 or TRBD2 (5 bases each). Germline V lookup: CDR1 SGHTA, CDR2 FQGNSA. The CDR3 length is 14 residues. V was clipped by 5 bases and J by 5 bases, with 15 bases between them. As DNA, the CDR3 is TGTGCCAGCAGCCCCTCGACAGTAGCGGAGACCCAGTACTTC. Translated: CASSPSTVAETQYF.

This chain links TRBV7-2 with TRBJ2-2; D not certain. CDR3 length: 15 amino acids. Germline CDR1 is SGHTA and CDR2 is FQGNSA. The V gene lost 3 bases and the J gene lost 4 bases, with 12 bases spanning the gap. The CDR3 spells CASSFYAKVTGELFF. The CDR3 bases are TGTGCCAGCAGCTTCTACGCGAAGGTCACCGGGGAGCTGTTTTTT. Drawing the rest from reference TRBV7-2 and TRBJ2-2, the complete variable domain is GAGVSQSPSNKVTEKGKDVELRCDPISGHTALYWYRQSLGQGLEFLIYFQGNSAPDKSGLPSDRFSAERTGGSVSTLTIQRTQQEDSAVYLCASSFYAKVTGELFFGEGSRLTVL.

This clone was detected ten times or more. This sequence joins TRBV28 and TRBJ2-5, with unresolved D. V was trimmed by 3 bases and J by 9 bases, leaving 14 bases between them. The CDR3 is 13 amino acids. Germline V lookup: CDR1 MDHEN, CDR2 SYDVKM. The CDR3 DNA sequence: TGTGCCAGCAGTTTGGCCCCAGAGTCGTCCCAGTACTTC. Its protein product is CASSLAPESSQYF.

This clone has a single count. The J gene is TRBJ2-2, the V gene TRBV11-2, with 11 positions matching TRBD1. The V gene end was trimmed by 4 bases and the J gene end by 3 bases; junction bases not matched to a gene: 7. The CDR3 runs to 17 residues. Germline V gene data show CDR1 as SGHAT and CDR2 as FQNNGV. Here the CDR3 DNA reads TGTGCCAGCAGCTGGCGGACAGGGGGCGCAGACACCGGGGAGCTGTTTTTT. Encoded protein: CASSWRTGGADTGELFF.

This chain uses TRBV15 with TRBJ1-5, with D unresolved. Germline assignment: CDR1 LNHNV and CDR2 YYDKDF (reference sequence). V shed 0 bases and J shed 3 bases, with 9 bases lying between them. The CDR3 is made up of 15 amino acids. In nucleotides, the CDR3 is TGTGCCACCAGCAGAGATGGAAGGTCCAATCAGCCCCAGCATTTT. It yields the protein CATSRDGRSNQPQHF.

The chain carries TRBV2 and TRBJ2-7; 7 nucleotides line up with TRBD2. Germline CDR1 SNHLY, CDR2 FYNNEI. Trimming removed 2 bases from V and 5 bases from J; junction bases left unmatched: 18. The CDR3 is 18 amino acids. Here the CDR3 reads CASSERVAGSFGTHEQYF. CDR3 coding DNA: TGTGCCAGCAGTGAAAGGGTAGCGGGTTCCTTCGGGACTCACGAGCAGTACTTC.

With respect to this clone: A read error may account for a junction end that differs from germline. The chain combines TRBV25-1 with TRBJ2-7, with unresolved D. Germline CDR1 and CDR2: MGHDK and SYGVNS. The CDR3 has 13 residues. CDR3 DNA sequence: TGTGCCAGCAGAACGCAAACCAACTACGAGCGGTACTTC. Its protein is CASRTQTNYERYF.

CDR3 region: CASSYQGTEQFF. CDR3 in DNA: TGTGCCAGCAGTTACCAGGGGACAGAGCAGTTCTTC. The chain recombines TRBV6-5 with TRBJ2-1, with a possible D match to TRBD1 (6 bases). The CDR3 consists of 12 residues. V gave up 2 bases and J gave up 10 bases, with 9 bases separating them. Germline CDR1 and CDR2: MNHEY and SVGAGI.

The chain has TRBV4-3 and TRBJ1-5, with D possibly being TRBD1 (5 bases). Germline V gene sequence: CDR1 LGHNA, CDR2 YSLEER. The CDR3 contains 15 residues. The V end was cut by 0 bases, the J end by 3 bases, with 9 bases between. The CDR3 coding sequence is TGCGCCAGCAGCCAAGAAAGGGGTCTCAATCAGCCCCAGCATTTT. Translated, it gives CASSQERGLNQPQHF.

There are a few counts of this clone. The CDR3 reads CASSPWDPTEAFF. CDR3 DNA: TGTGCCAGCAGCCCTTGGGACCCGACTGAAGCTTTCTTT. The chain carries TRBV9 and TRBJ1-1; perhaps TRBD1 as D (5 bases). The CDR3 is 13 amino acids. Trimming removed 4 bases from V and 5 bases from J, with 12 bases in between. Germline V gives CDR1 SGDLS, CDR2 YYNGEE.

The chain employs TRBV30 and TRBJ1-2; D gene uncertain. The germline gives CDR1 GTSNPN, CDR2 SVGIG (reference sequence). The ends were cut back, 5 bases at V and 3 bases at J, with 13 bases in the middle. This CDR3 spans 13 amino acids. CDR3 loop: CAWGVGVHYGYTF. CDR3 in DNA: TGTGCCTGGGGAGTTGGAGTGCACTATGGCTACACCTTC.

The chain employs TRBV7-9 and TRBJ1-4; 8 bases map to TRBD1. Germline V gene lookup returns CDR1 SEHNR and CDR2 FQNEAQ (reference sequence). This CDR3 has 14 amino acids. Trimming removed 3 bases from V and 7 bases from J; junction bases left unmatched: 4. CDR3 in DNA: TGTGCCAGCAGCTTGACAGGGGTCACTGAAAAACTGTTTTTT. This encodes CASSLTGVTEKLFF.

The chain is built from TRBV7-9 and TRBJ1-2, with 7 bases matching TRBD1. The CDR3 has 15 residues. V trimming: 5 bases; J trimming: 10 bases; junction bases outside the gene matches: 16. The germline V gene has CDR1 SEHNR and CDR2 FQNEAQ (reference sequence). CDR3 nucleotide sequence: TGTGCCAGCAGCGCCCTACAGGGGCTTGATGGTGTCTACACCTTC. As protein: CASSALQGLDGVYTF. The entire variable domain, with the rest obtained from reference TRBV7-9 and TRBJ1-2, is as follows: DTGVSQNPRHKITKRGQNVTFRCDPISEHNRLYWYRQTLGQGPEFLTYFQNEAQLEKSRLLSDRFSAERPKGSFSTLEIQRTEQGDSAMYLCASSALQGLDGVYTFGSGTRLTVV.

The V gene is TRBV6-1, the J gene TRBJ2-1; D tentatively reads TRBD1 or TRBD2 (5 bases each). This CDR3 has 15 amino acids. Germline values: CDR1 MNHNS, CDR2 SASEGT. V was shortened by 6 bases and J by 0 bases, with 12 bases between the two germline ends. Here the CDR3 DNA reads TGTGCCAGCAGCCTGGGGGAGAGCTCCTACAATGAGCAGTTCTTC. This encodes CASSLGESSYNEQFF.

In its sample, this clone was seen a few times. V is TRBV29-1 and J is TRBJ2-6; 7 nucleotides align to TRBD1. The CDR3 sequence is 15 residues long. The germline gives CDR1 SQVTM, CDR2 ANQGSEA. The V and J ends lost 5 bases and 0 bases, in that order; junction bases with no gene match: 4. CDR3 nucleotide sequence: TGCAGCGTTTTGCAGGGGGACTCTGGGGCCAACGTCCTGACTTTC. As protein: CSVLQGDSGANVLTF.

The V call is TRBV27, the J call TRBJ2-7, with 9 positions matching TRBD2. Germline lookup yields CDR1 MNHEY and CDR2 SMNVEV (reference sequence). The CDR3 totals 14 residues. Trimming removed 7 bases from V and 0 bases from J; junction bases left unmatched: 4. CDR3 loop: CASKRGRDSYEQYF. The CDR3, as DNA: TGTGCCAGCAAACGCGGGAGGGACTCCTACGAGCAGTACTTC.

CDR3 nucleotides: TGCGCCAGCAGCCAAGGGCCCCCGGCCGCAATGAACACTGAAGCTTTCTTT. The encoded protein is CASSQGPPAAMNTEAFF. J is TRBJ1-1 and V is TRBV4-1, with D unresolved. CDR3 length: 17 amino acids. CDR1 and CDR2 (germline): MGHRA, YSYEKL. The ends were cut back, 1 base at V and 0 bases at J, with 15 bases in the middle.

This clone occurred a few times. The gene calls are TRBV28 and TRBJ2-1, with 8 bases fitting TRBD1. The CDR3 runs 16 residues. J was trimmed by 2 bases and V by 5 bases; bases with no gene match: 8. Germline values: CDR1 MDHEN, CDR2 SYDVKM. CDR3 in DNA: TGTGCCAGCAGTGGGGAGGACAGGGAGCCCTACAATGAGCAGTTCTTC. It specifies CASSGEDREPYNEQFF.

There are a few counts of this clone. This sample includes further DNA sequences coding for the same CDR3. The chain couples TRBV5-1 to TRBJ1-1, with 7 bases lining up with TRBD1. The CDR3 sequence is 11 residues long. Per germline, CDR1 SGHRS and CDR2 YFSETQ. The V segment lost 0 bases and the J segment 10 bases; nucleotides outside the gene matches: 0. The CDR3 loop is CASSLGQGAFF. The CDR3 DNA follows: TGCGCCAGCAGCTTGGGACAGGGAGCTTTCTTT.